This T cell receptor (beta chain) was sequenced for a study of T cells in Graves' hyperthyroidism and ophthalmopathy. Study as a whole: Prior to any treatment, at the point of initial diagnosis, peripheral blood was collected.

The investigators amplified TCR beta CDR3 regions from RNA transcripts. During a first-round RT-PCR of the TCR CDR3, the HTBI primer set was used. A single record per CDR3 protein comes from TCRdb applying MiXCR to the multiplex PCR reads. Among under 400,000 distinct CDR3 sequences listed, approximately 15% were seen once. This clonotype was detected many times. These patients, aged 18 to 65, had recently diagnosed hyperthyroidism lasting under 2 months. Germline CDR1 is SGHRS and CDR2 is YFSETQ. The CDR3 length is 14 residues. Trimming left V 3 bases short and J 6 bases short, with 12 bases between. This TCR came from a woman aged 55-70 years with Graves' hyperthyroidism. The genes are TRBV5-1 and TRBJ2-2; possible D gene TRBD1, 6 bases. The sequenced material came from blood. CDR3 in amino acids: CASSSIQGSGELFF. CDR3 in DNA: TGCGCCAGCAGCTCTATACAGGGCTCCGGGGAGCTGTTTTTT. The whole variable domain, filled in from reference TRBV5-1 and TRBJ2-2, reads KAGVTQTPRYLIKTRGQQVTLSCSPISGHRSVSWYQQTPGQGLQFLFEYFSETQRNKGNFPGRFSGRQFSNSRSEMNVSTLELGDSALYLCASSSIQGSGELFFGEGSRLTVL.